This T cell receptor beta chain was profiled in a study of identical twins. CDR3 length equals 11 residues. V lost 5 bases to trimming and J lost 5 bases, with 6 bases between them. Template switching added a universal primer site, and cDNA bore unique molecular identifiers. TCRdb ran MiXCR on the 5' RACE reads and lists one entry per CDR3 protein. This sample has more than 400,000 distinct CDR3 sequences, with roughly 15% found just once. This clonotype appeared many times. A further study also used this sample, focusing on yellow fever vaccine responses in identical twins.

This TCR derives from a woman aged 18-29 years in good health. The sequenced sample consisted of CD4+ T cells sorted from blood. J is TRBJ2-5 and V is TRBV12-3 or TRBV12-4; D uncertain. The CDR3 spells CASSRVETQYF. The CDR3 DNA sequence: TGTGCCAGCAGTCGAGTGGAGACCCAGTACTTC.